This entry lists 26 T cell receptor beta chains sequenced from one sample in a study of blood T cell repertoires in COVID-19. The repertoire was sequenced with immunoSEQ multiplex PCR; TCRdb's copy has only in-frame clones and lacks some. This sample has roughly 250,000 clones, with roughly 80% found just once. The source material was peripheral blood. These receptors originate from a woman in her forties with active or convalescent COVID-19.

A note on this clone: Other DNA sequences in the same sample also yield this CDR3. The V call is TRBV5-1, the J call TRBJ1-3; TRBD1 matches 9 bases. CDR3 length: 13 residues. Germline V CDR1 and CDR2: SGHRS, YFSETQ. The ends lost 3 bases at V and 7 bases at J; junction bases unmatched: 2. CDR3 coding DNA: TGCGCCAGCAGCTCCGGGACAGGGAACACCATATATTTT. It is translated as CASSSGTGNTIYF. The entire variable domain, with the rest obtained from reference TRBV5-1 and TRBJ1-3, is as follows: KAGVTQTPRYLIKTRGQQVTLSCSPISGHRSVSWYQQTPGQGLQFLFEYFSETQRNKGNFPGRFSGRQFSNSRSEMNVSTLELGDSALYLCASSSGTGNTIYFGEGSWLTVV.

This clone was seen only once. This sequence joins TRBV4-1 and TRBJ2-6, with TRBD1 as a possible D gene (5 bases). Trimming stripped 1 base from V and 0 bases from J, with 10 bases between. The CDR3 consists of 17 residues. Germline V CDR1 and CDR2: MGHRA, YSYEKL. CDR3 sequence: CASSQGRQRSGANVLTF. The CDR3 DNA is TGCGCCAGCAGCCAAGGTCGACAGCGCTCTGGGGCCAACGTCCTGACTTTC.

Comments on this clone: A far larger clone is only one base removed, so a read error is likely. This chain joins TRBV27 and TRBJ1-1, with D possibly being TRBD1 (5 bases). The germline gives CDR1 MNHEY, CDR2 SMNVEV (reference sequence). The CDR3 length is 13 residues. The V end was cut by 3 bases, the J end by 0 bases, with 5 bases between. DNA of the CDR3: TGTGCCAGCAGTTTGACAGTGAACACTGAAGCTTTCTTT. Encoded protein: CASSLTVNTEAFF.

This chain connects TRBV19 to TRBJ1-5; TRBD1 is a possible D gene (6 bases). This CDR3 comprises 20 residues. V lost 6 bases to trimming and J lost 6 bases, with 33 bases between them. Per the germline V gene, CDR1 is LNHDA and CDR2 is SQIVND (reference sequence). For the CDR3, the DNA is TGTGCCAGTAGCAATTTACCTACAGGGTTGCGGGTCGTATGGGGTCAGCCCCAGCATTTT. Protein sequence: CASSNLPTGLRVVWGQPQHF.

This clone was seen a handful of times. The chain has TRBV7-2 and TRBJ1-4; no firm D call. This CDR3 comprises 12 residues. Trimming removed 5 bases from V and 13 bases from J, with 14 bases in between. Germline-derived CDR1 and CDR2 are SGHTA and FQGNSA. DNA of the CDR3: TGTGCCAGCAGCGCGTTCAGGCAATCACTGTTTTTT. Translated, it gives CASSAFRQSLFF.

The rearrangement links TRBV18 to TRBJ2-3; D remains ambiguous. This CDR3 is built from 16 residues. The ends were cut back, 1 base at V and 4 bases at J, with 15 bases in the middle. Per the germline V gene, CDR1 is KGHSH and CDR2 is LQKENI. CDR3: CASSPLADSPPDTQYF. The CDR3 DNA reads as TGTGCCAGCTCACCACTCGCCGACTCCCCCCCAGATACGCAGTATTTT.

Comments on this clone: The junction differs from germline at one of its ends, possibly a read error. V usage is TRBV7-7 and J usage is TRBJ1-1, with no clear D. The CDR3 has 14 residues. CDR1 and CDR2 (germline): SSHAT, FNYEAQ (reference sequence). CDR3 loop: CASSPSGSFTEAFF. DNA for the CDR3: TGTGCTAGCAGCCCGAGTGGTTCATTCACTGAAGCTTTCTTT.

J is TRBJ1-1 and V is TRBV5-1; 7 bases fit TRBD1. This CDR3 comprises 14 residues. Per the germline V gene, CDR1 is SGHRS and CDR2 is YFSETQ. Trimming cost V 4 bases and J 0 bases; bases outside gene matches: 3. The CDR3 DNA reads as TGCGCCAGCAGCCCCAGGGGGGTGAACACTGAAGCTTTCTTT. Residues: CASSPRGVNTEAFF.

The gene calls are TRBV2 and TRBJ2-3; TRBD2 agrees at 9 bases. The length of the CDR3 is 16 residues. Germline V gene sequence: CDR1 SNHLY, CDR2 FYNNEI. V lost 7 bases, J lost 2 bases, and 10 bases stayed unmatched. As DNA, the CDR3 is TGTGCCAGCAACTTAGCGGGGGCAGCGAACACAGATACGCAGTATTTT. The encoded protein is CASNLAGAANTDTQYF.

The J gene is TRBJ2-2, the V gene TRBV7-3, with D perhaps matching TRBD2 (5 bases). Germline CDR1 is SGHTA and CDR2 is FQGTGA. V gave up 2 bases and J gave up 2 bases, with 12 bases separating them. The CDR3 spans 16 residues. The CDR3 protein is CASSLRGRGNTGELFF. The CDR3 DNA is TGTGCCAGCAGCTTACGGGGTAGAGGTAACACCGGGGAGCTGTTTTTT.

CDR3 sequence (DNA): TGCAGCGTGACGACAGGGGGGGCGGGAAAACTGTTTTTT. This gives the protein CSVTTGGAGKLFF. The chain is built from TRBV29-1 and TRBJ1-4; 9 positions match TRBD1. This CDR3 is built from 13 residues. Germline CDR1 reads SQVTM; CDR2 reads ANQGSEA. Unmatched junction bases numbered 9, after V lost 6 bases and J lost 10 bases.

The chain employs TRBV11-2 and TRBJ2-2; 13 nucleotides line up with TRBD2. This CDR3 spans 16 amino acids. J gave up 6 bases and V 4 bases, and 5 bases lay outside the gene matches. The germline CDR1 and CDR2 sequences are SGHAT and FQNNGV. The CDR3 region has the DNA TGTGCCAGCAGCTGGGGACTAGCGGGGTCCCCCGGGGAGCTGTTTTTT. The encoded protein is CASSWGLAGSPGELFF.

The rearrangement uses TRBV2 and TRBJ1-4, with 7 bases matching TRBD1. J gave up 0 bases and V 2 bases, and 9 bases lay outside the gene matches. The CDR3 totals 18 residues. Germline lookup yields CDR1 SNHLY and CDR2 FYNNEI. The CDR3 sequence: CASSERDRVIATNEKLFF. DNA for the CDR3: TGTGCCAGCAGTGAACGTGACAGGGTTATTGCAACTAATGAAAAACTGTTTTTT.

This chain uses TRBV5-5 with TRBJ1-1, with TRBD1 identical over 7 bases. The germline V gene has CDR1 SGHKS and CDR2 YYEKEE (reference sequence). The V segment lost 3 bases and the J segment 2 bases; nucleotides outside the gene matches: 4. CDR3 length equals 14 residues. The DNA for the CDR3 is TGTGCCAGCAGCTCCAGGGGGGTTAACACTGAAGCTTTCTTT. Amino acids: CASSSRGVNTEAFF.

This chain joins TRBV6-6 and TRBJ1-2, with 12 bases identical to TRBD1. The V gene end was trimmed by 5 bases and the J gene end by 8 bases; junction bases not matched to a gene: 18. Germline V gives CDR1 MNHNY, CDR2 SVGAGI (reference sequence). The CDR3 totals 18 residues. CDR3 residues: CASSPWDRGRSVMRGYTF. As DNA, the CDR3 is TGTGCCAGCAGTCCTTGGGACAGGGGGCGCTCAGTGATGAGAGGCTACACCTTC.

The V call is TRBV6-6, the J call TRBJ1-4, with 9 positions matching TRBD1. There are 13 residues in the CDR3. V was clipped by 6 bases and J by 8 bases; unmatched bases: 4. CDR1 and CDR2 (germline): MNHNY, SVGAGI (reference sequence). The CDR3 protein is CASRYTGGEKLFF. CDR3 DNA: TGTGCCAGCAGGTACACAGGGGGCGAAAAACTGTTTTTT.

Only a few counts were recorded for this clone. The genes are TRBV5-1 and TRBJ2-3, with TRBD1 identical over 8 bases. There are 15 residues in the CDR3. Germline assignment: CDR1 SGHRS and CDR2 YFSETQ. V trimming: 4 bases; J trimming: 5 bases; junction bases outside the gene matches: 9. The CDR3 region is CASSLSQGAIDTQYF. As DNA, the CDR3 is TGCGCCAGCAGCCTTAGCCAGGGGGCAATAGATACGCAGTATTTT.

The V and J genes are TRBV12-3 or TRBV12-4 and TRBJ1-2; 8 bases match TRBD1. CDR3 length: 13 amino acids. Germline trimming cut 6 bases from V and 4 bases from J; bases unmatched to any gene: 4. The CDR3 nucleotides read TGTGCCAGCAGGTCGACAGGGGCCTATGGCTACACCTTC. Protein product: CASRSTGAYGYTF.

The gene calls are TRBV5-1 and TRBJ2-1, with TRBD2 identical over 10 bases. The CDR3 covers 16 residues. Per germline, CDR1 SGHRS and CDR2 YFSETQ. The V and J ends lost 4 bases and 6 bases, in that order; junction bases with no gene match: 10. CDR3 sequence reads: CASSTQAGGPGNEQFF. CDR3 DNA sequence: TGCGCCAGCAGCACCCAAGCGGGGGGGCCGGGCAATGAGCAGTTCTTC. Supplemented by reference TRBV5-1 and TRBJ2-1, the full variable domain reads KAGVTQTPRYLIKTRGQQVTLSCSPISGHRSVSWYQQTPGQGLQFLFEYFSETQRNKGNFPGRFSGRQFSNSRSEMNVSTLELGDSALYLCASSTQAGGPGNEQFFGPGTRLTVL.

DNA for the CDR3: TGTGCCAGCAGCCAACTCCCCGGGACAGGGGACTCTGGAAACACCATATATTTT. Its protein is CASSQLPGTGDSGNTIYF. The chain uses TRBV4-2 and TRBJ1-3; 10 bases align to TRBD1. Trimming removed 2 bases from V and 0 bases from J; junction bases left unmatched: 7. Germline V CDR1 and CDR2: LGHNA, YNFKEQ. There are 18 residues in the CDR3.

V and J are TRBV24-1 and TRBJ1-4, with 7 bases fitting TRBD1. Germline V gene sequence: CDR1 KGHDR, CDR2 SFDVKD. The CDR3 sequence is 14 residues long. Germline trimming cut 9 bases from V and 7 bases from J; bases unmatched to any gene: 10. For the CDR3, the DNA is TGTGCCACCTTTGGACAGGATCGAGCTGAAAAACTGTTTTTT. Its protein product is CATFGQDRAEKLFF.

The genes are TRBV6-1 and TRBJ1-5, with D possibly TRBD1 on 5 matching bases. The ends were cut back, 1 base at V and 6 bases at J, with 10 bases in the middle. This CDR3 comprises 14 residues. The germline V gene has CDR1 MNHNS and CDR2 SASEGT. The CDR3 region is CASSEGGAPQPQHF. CDR3 DNA sequence: TGTGCCAGCAGTGAAGGTGGGGCCCCTCAGCCCCAGCATTTT.

This clone occurred once. V gene TRBV7-3 combines with J gene TRBJ1-2; D unclear. Germline values: CDR1 SGHTA, CDR2 FQGTGA. The CDR3 runs to 13 residues. The germline V and J ends were trimmed by 3 bases and 6 bases, with 11 bases remaining between them. For the CDR3, the DNA is TGTGCCAGCAGCTTCCGAGGCGGCAATGGCTACACCTTC. It is translated as CASSFRGGNGYTF.

The V call is TRBV28, the J call TRBJ1-5; 8 bases are a match to TRBD1. This CDR3 spans 18 amino acids. The J segment lost 0 bases and the V segment lost 7 bases, leaving 14 bases of the junction unmatched. Germline V lookup: CDR1 MDHEN, CDR2 SYDVKM. DNA for the CDR3: TGTGCCAGCAATTATGTAAGGGGCAGGGGGCCTAGCAATCAGCCCCAGCATTTT. Translation: CASNYVRGRGPSNQPQHF.

The chain combines TRBV28 with TRBJ1-5; maybe TRBD1 (5 bases). V was trimmed by 3 bases and J by 0 bases, leaving 6 bases between them. CDR3 length equals 14 residues. The V gene's germline CDR1 is MDHEN and CDR2 SYDVKM. As DNA, the CDR3 is TGTGCCAGCAGTTTGGGGGGTAGCAATCAGCCCCAGCATTTT. Amino acid sequence: CASSLGGSNQPQHF.

The chain combines TRBV5-1 with TRBJ2-3; D is possibly TRBD2 (5 bases). Deletions cut 0 bases from V and 1 base from J, with 12 bases between. Germline V gene data show CDR1 as SGHRS and CDR2 as YFSETQ. This CDR3 is 16 amino acids long. The CDR3 is CASSLGGSGGTDTQYF. The CDR3 bases are TGCGCCAGCAGCTTGGGAGGGTCAGGAGGCACAGATACGCAGTATTTT. Drawing the rest from reference TRBV5-1 and TRBJ2-3, the complete variable domain is KAGVTQTPRYLIKTRGQQVTLSCSPISGHRSVSWYQQTPGQGLQFLFEYFSETQRNKGNFPGRFSGRQFSNSRSEMNVSTLELGDSALYLCASSLGGSGGTDTQYFGPGTRLTVL.